In this sample, the clone carrying this TCR beta chain turned up a few times. Its antigen remains unknown. Healthy bone marrow donors supplied every sample. The data derive from a study of cytomegalovirus exposure and HLA in healthy donors. It was with 60 Vbeta and 13 Jbeta primers that the PCR ran. This table comes from immunoSEQ multiplex PCR, and its TCRdb copy is limited to in-frame clones, with some not included. The data show under 250,000 clones, roughly 84% seen once. Study-wide results and limits: Versus the approximately 700-donor mean, an Asian-associated ancestry cluster reportedly showed fewer N-insertions in a later analysis. There were several of the most significant clusters that appeared linked to common viral pathogens in a later analysis. Generally TCR sequences proved uncommon, though certain public TCRs appeared in numerous donors.

This TCR was recovered from a man over 45 in good health and CMV-seronegative. Specimen: PBMCs.

Here the CDR3 DNA reads TGTGCCAGCAGTTTATCGACAGGGGGCTTTACCTACGAGCAGTACTTC. Its translation: CASSLSTGGFTYEQYF. The chain couples TRBV27 to TRBJ2-7, with 10 bases identical to TRBD1. Per the germline V gene, CDR1 is MNHEY and CDR2 is SMNVEV (reference sequence). Trimming removed 0 bases from V and 2 bases from J; junction bases left unmatched: 4. The CDR3 has 16 amino acids.